The 6 T cell receptor beta chains listed next were all sequenced from one sample in a study of blood T cell repertoires in COVID-19. The protocol was immunoSEQ multiplex PCR, while the TCRdb copy is restricted to in-frame clones and leaves out a portion. The data show under 250,000 clones, about four fifths seen once. The specimen was peripheral blood. The source of these receptors is a woman between 25 and 40 years old who had recovered from COVID-19.

Only a few counts were recorded for this clone. This sequence joins TRBV24-1 and TRBJ2-1, with D possibly TRBD2 on 7 matching bases. Per germline, CDR1 KGHDR and CDR2 SFDVKD. The CDR3 has 14 amino acids. V lost 7 bases to trimming and J lost 4 bases, with 13 bases between them. The CDR3 nucleotides are TGTGCCACCAGAGGGGGGGGACTATACAATGAGCAGTTCTTC. It translates to CATRGGGLYNEQFF.

The genes are TRBV10-2 and TRBJ2-3, with a weak D call TRBD1 (5 bases). Germline V lookup: CDR1 WSHSY, CDR2 SAAADI. V was trimmed by 2 bases and J by 4 bases, leaving 16 bases between them. This CDR3 has 16 amino acids. The CDR3 bases are TGCGCCAGCAGTGAGACTCTAGGGGCGCGCCCAGATACGCAGTATTTT. Its protein product is CASSETLGARPDTQYF.

The chain couples TRBV4-1 to TRBJ1-1, with 7 bases that match TRBD1. The trim removed 3 bases at V and 8 bases at J, leaving 6 bases unmatched. The CDR3 contains 13 residues. The germline V gene encodes CDR1 MGHRA and CDR2 YSYEKL. In DNA form, the CDR3 reads TGCGCCAGCAGCCAGCCCCCGGGACAGGAAGCTTTCTTT. Amino acids: CASSQPPGQEAFF.

This clone has just a few counts. This CDR3 reads CASSPRIQGGEGYTF. CDR3 DNA sequence: TGTGCCAGCTCACCAAGAATACAGGGGGGTGAAGGCTACACCTTC. The chain combines TRBV18 with TRBJ1-2, with TRBD1 matching 8 bases. The CDR3 runs 15 residues. The V gene end was trimmed by 2 bases and the J gene end by 8 bases; junction bases not matched to a gene: 10. Germline-derived CDR1 and CDR2 are KGHSH and LQKENI.

The chain uses TRBV5-1 and TRBJ1-5; D not certain. This CDR3 has 14 amino acids. Per the germline V gene, CDR1 is SGHRS and CDR2 is YFSETQ. Trimming left V 0 bases short and J 7 bases short, with 11 bases between. The CDR3, as DNA: TGCGCCAGCAGCTTGGCCCCATCTCAGCAGCCCCAGCATTTT. This sequence encodes CASSLAPSQQPQHF.

This chain connects TRBV6-4 to TRBJ2-3; the D gene is possibly TRBD1 (7 bases). The CDR3 is 16 residues long. The V end was cut by 4 bases, the J end by 5 bases, with 19 bases between. Germline lookup yields CDR1 MRHNA and CDR2 SNTAGT. The DNA of the CDR3 is TGTGCCAGCAGTGCCGCAGGGGGGTCCTGGGGAGATACGCAGTATTTT. Its translation: CASSAAGGSWGDTQYF.